Here is one T cell receptor (beta chain) with its context. Its antigen is as yet unknown. The germline gives CDR1 SNHLY, CDR2 FYNNEI. The CDR3 is made up of 14 amino acids. V lost 6 bases to trimming and J lost 4 bases, with 13 bases between them. These data belong to a study of T cells after posttransplantation cyclophosphamide. A marrow graft followed busulfan-fludarabine conditioning, with cyclophosphamide on days +3 and +4. Study results and caveats: Blood and skin or GI T cell repertoires showed limited TRB overlap.

The table came from immunoSEQ multiplex PCR; TCRdb's copy has only in-frame clones and leaves some out. The table records several thousand clones, about 80% of them present only once. The chain links TRBV2 to TRBJ1-3; D not certain. This clonotype was obtained from a male patient aged 50 to 59 who received an allogeneic stem cell transplant from a related donor and was CMV-positive. Certain T cells may be donor cells from the graft. This material consisted of PBMCs, taken after allogeneic stem cell transplant with posttransplant cyclophosphamide. The CDR3 protein is CASRKEGEGNTIYF. For the CDR3, the DNA is TGTGCCAGCAGAAAGGAGGGCGAGGGAAACACCATATATTTT.